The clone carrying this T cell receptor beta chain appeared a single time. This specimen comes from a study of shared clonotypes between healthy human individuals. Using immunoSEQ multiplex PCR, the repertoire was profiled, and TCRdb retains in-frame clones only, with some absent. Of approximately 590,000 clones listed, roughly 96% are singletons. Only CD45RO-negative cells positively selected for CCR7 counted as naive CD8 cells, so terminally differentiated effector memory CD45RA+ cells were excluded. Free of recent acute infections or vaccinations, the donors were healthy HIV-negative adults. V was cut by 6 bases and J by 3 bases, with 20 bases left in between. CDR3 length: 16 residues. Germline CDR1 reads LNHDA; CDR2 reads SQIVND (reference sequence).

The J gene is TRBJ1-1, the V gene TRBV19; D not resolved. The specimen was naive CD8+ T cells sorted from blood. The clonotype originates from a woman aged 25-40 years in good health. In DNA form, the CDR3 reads TGTGCCAGTAGCCTCCGGGAAGAAATTCGGGACACTGAAGCTTTCTTT. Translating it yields CASSLREEIRDTEAFF.